The following is a T cell receptor beta chain sequence with its context. A second PCR of 7 to 11 cycles used a sample-barcoded 5' primer and a J-beta primer mix. TCRdb passed the 5' RACE reads through MiXCR, listing each CDR3 protein once. Seen here are 780,000 or so distinct CDR3 sequences, around 25% observed once, and the top ten hold 3% to 4%. This record comes from a study of blood T cells in healthy people across ages. V was pared by 1 base and J by 5 bases, with 5 bases between. The CDR3 loop spans 13 amino acids. Germline CDR1 and CDR2: SGHVS and FQNEAQ. The same data also contributed to another study, on T cells of mothers and their children.

The gene calls are TRBV7-8 and TRBJ1-4; D gene ambiguous. The TCR comes from a boy younger than 18 in good health. The sample was blood. For the CDR3, the DNA is TGTGCCAGCAGCTTAGTTCAGAATGAAAAACTGTTTTTT. Its translation: CASSLVQNEKLFF. The whole variable domain, remainder taken from reference TRBV7-8 and TRBJ1-4, is GAGVSQSPRYKVAKRGQDVALRCDPISGHVSLFWYQQALGQGPEFLTYFQNEAQLDKSGLPSDRFFAERPEGSVSTLKIQRTQQEDSAVYLCASSLVQNEKLFFGSGTQLSVL.